This paragraph reports one T cell receptor delta chain. This clone was found a few times. Its cognate antigen has yet to be identified. A single base is all that separates this from a far larger clone, so a read error is likely. Additional DNA sequences in this sample encode the identical CDR3. This sample was included in a study of γδ T cells in repeated Plasmodium falciparum infection listed by TCRdb under 2021. With respect to the entire study: The natural-infection arm enrolled Malian children exposed to intense seasonal malaria transmission and compared the Malian children with Australian children matched for age and gender. Several malaria-naive U.S. adults underwent four controlled human malaria infections by bites from P. falciparum NF54-infected Anopheles stephensi mosquitoes over about 630 days. Samples from controlled-infection subjects were taken at baseline, just before selected infections, and 21 days after each infection. Malian gammadelta TCR repertoires were analysed cross-sectionally during no-transmission periods and were analysed longitudinally across acute febrile malaria episodes. In the study, the shaping of the human gammadelta T cell repertoire by repeated Plasmodium falciparum infection was examined using natural infection in Mali and controlled human malaria infection.

Vgamma9/Vdelta2+ and Vdelta2-negative gammadelta T cell populations were flow-sorted from peripheral blood mononuclear cells for bulk TCR repertoire analysis. The CDR3 holds 18 amino acids from the cysteine to the phenylalanine. The CDR3 DNA has 54 bases and is translated from base 1. Sequences GEAIGNYY (CDR1) and EKD (CDR2) are obtained from the germline V gene. The library came from multiplex PCR. This sample was sequenced with an Illumina MiSeq. From each sorted gammadelta T cell sample, both TCR gamma (TRG) and TCR delta (TRD) chains were sequenced. In the authors' own workflow: Clonotype tree plots, accumulated frequency of the top 20 clonotypes, diversity index (DI) and D75 metrics were included in the repertoire analyses. For TCRdb, the public reads were processed anew by CATT, and duplicate DNA sequences were folded into one row. The V and J calls come from TCRdb's annotation, not from the publication. The sample yields 75,000 to 95,000 delta-chain clones; over 0.75% were counted once. Around 9.6% of the sample belongs to the ten largest clones.

What the research found in general, with its limitations: Across time and infection, the Vgamma9/Vdelta2+ TCR repertoires showed a highly stable polyclonal makeup, with many TCRgamma sequences overlapping between individuals. Compared with Australian children, Malian children appeared to have Vdelta2-negative gammadelta TCR repertoires that were more clonally expanded, less diverse and less shared. The controlled-infection cohort was small, limiting analysis of inter-individual variability in gammadelta T cell responses. The Malian cohort came from a small rural village of predominantly one ethnic group, limiting generalizability. Repeated controlled infections appeared to drive waves of new clonotype selection in Vdelta2-negative, largely Vdelta1+, gammadelta TCR repertoires.

The chain uses TRDV2 and TRDJ1; TRDD3 matches 9 bases in the middle. The sequence came from a pool of human donors (malaria-infected and uninfected, not separated). Input material: gamma-delta T cells from blood. CDR3 region: CACDSRTGGHLYTDKLIF. In nucleotide form, the sequence is TGTGCCTGTGACAGTAGGACTGGGGGACATCTCTACACCGATAAGCTCATCTTT.